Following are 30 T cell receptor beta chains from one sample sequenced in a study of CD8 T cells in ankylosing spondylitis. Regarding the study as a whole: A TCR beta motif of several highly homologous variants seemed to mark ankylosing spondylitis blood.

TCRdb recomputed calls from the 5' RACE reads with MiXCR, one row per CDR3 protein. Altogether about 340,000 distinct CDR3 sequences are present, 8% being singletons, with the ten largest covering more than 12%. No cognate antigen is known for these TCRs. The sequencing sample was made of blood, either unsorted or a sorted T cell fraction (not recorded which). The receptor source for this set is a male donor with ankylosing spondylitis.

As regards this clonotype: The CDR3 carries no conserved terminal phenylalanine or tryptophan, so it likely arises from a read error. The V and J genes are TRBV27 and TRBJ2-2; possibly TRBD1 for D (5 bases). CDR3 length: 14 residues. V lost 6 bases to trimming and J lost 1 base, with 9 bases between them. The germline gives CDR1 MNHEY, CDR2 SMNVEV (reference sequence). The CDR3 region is CASSDSLNTGELFY. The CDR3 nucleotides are TGTGCCAGCAGCGACAGTCTGAACACCGGGGAGCTGTTTTAT.

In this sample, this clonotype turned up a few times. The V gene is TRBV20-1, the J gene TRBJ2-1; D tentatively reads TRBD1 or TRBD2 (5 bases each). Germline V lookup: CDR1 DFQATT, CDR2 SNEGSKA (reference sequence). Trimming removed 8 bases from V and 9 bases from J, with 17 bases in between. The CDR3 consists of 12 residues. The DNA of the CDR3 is TGCAGTCCTACACAGAGGGGATCTGAGCAGTTCTTC. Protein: CSPTQRGSEQFF.

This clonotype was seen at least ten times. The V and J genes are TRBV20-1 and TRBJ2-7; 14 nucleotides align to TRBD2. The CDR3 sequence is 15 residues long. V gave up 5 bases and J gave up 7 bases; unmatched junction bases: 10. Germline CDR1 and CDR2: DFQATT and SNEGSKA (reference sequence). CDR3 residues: CSARTSGRPWEEQYF. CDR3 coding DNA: TGCAGTGCTCGGACTAGCGGGAGGCCGTGGGAAGAGCAGTACTTC.

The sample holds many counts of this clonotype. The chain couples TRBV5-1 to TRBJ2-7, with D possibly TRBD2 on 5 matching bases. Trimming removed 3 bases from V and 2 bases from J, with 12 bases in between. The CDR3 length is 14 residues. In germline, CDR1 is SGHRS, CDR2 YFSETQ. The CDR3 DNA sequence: TGCGCCAGCAGCTCCCCGGGAACCACCTACGAGCAGTACTTC. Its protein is CASSSPGTTYEQYF. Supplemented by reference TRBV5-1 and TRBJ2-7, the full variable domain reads KAGVTQTPRYLIKTRGQQVTLSCSPISGHRSVSWYQQTPGQGLQFLFEYFSETQRNKGNFPGRFSGRQFSNSRSEMNVSTLELGDSALYLCASSSPGTTYEQYFGPGTRLTVT.

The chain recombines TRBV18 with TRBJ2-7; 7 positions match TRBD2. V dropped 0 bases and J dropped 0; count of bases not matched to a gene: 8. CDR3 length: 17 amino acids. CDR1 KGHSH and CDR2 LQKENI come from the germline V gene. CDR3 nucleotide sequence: TGTGCCAGCTCACCACCTGGATGGGAGGGGTCCTCCTACGAGCAGTACTTC. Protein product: CASSPPGWEGSSYEQYF.

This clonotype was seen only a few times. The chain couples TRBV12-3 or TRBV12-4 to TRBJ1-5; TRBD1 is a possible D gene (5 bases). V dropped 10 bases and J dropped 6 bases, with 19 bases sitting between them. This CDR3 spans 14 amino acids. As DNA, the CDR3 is TGTGCCACCACGGATGGGGGTTTAAGTCAGCCCCAGCATTTT. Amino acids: CATTDGGLSQPQHF.

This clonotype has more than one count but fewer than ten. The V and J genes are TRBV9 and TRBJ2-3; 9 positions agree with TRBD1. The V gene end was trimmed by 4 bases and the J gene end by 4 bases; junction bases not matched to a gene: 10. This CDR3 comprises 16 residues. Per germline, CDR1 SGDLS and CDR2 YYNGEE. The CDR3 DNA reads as TGTGCCAGCAGCTACGGACAGGGGAGAGTCGCAGATACGCAGTATTTT. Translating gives CASSYGQGRVADTQYF.

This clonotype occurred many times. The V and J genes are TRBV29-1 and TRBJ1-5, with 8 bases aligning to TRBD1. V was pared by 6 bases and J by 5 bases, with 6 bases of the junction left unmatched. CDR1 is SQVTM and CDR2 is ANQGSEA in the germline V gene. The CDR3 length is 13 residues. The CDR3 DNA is TGCAGCGTCGGGGACAGGTGGGATCAGCCCCAGCATTTT. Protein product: CSVGDRWDQPQHF.

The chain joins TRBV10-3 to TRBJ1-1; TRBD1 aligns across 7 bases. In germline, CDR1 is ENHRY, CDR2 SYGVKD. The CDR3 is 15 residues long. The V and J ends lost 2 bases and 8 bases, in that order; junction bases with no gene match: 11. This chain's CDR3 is CAISEGLGEGGEAFF. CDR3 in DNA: TGTGCCATCAGTGAGGGACTGGGGGAAGGGGGCGAAGCTTTCTTT.

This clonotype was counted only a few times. The CDR3 DNA sequence: TGTGCCAGCAGTTTATCTAAGATGGCAGCTTTCTTT. Residues: CASSLSKMAAFF. The chain links TRBV28 to TRBJ1-1; D call uncertain. The V gene lost 1 base and the J gene lost 10 bases, with 10 bases spanning the gap. Germline CDR1 and CDR2: MDHEN and SYDVKM. This CDR3 region has 12 residues.

This chain's CDR3 is CASSQYLDRVSEQYF. The CDR3 DNA reads TGCGCCAGCAGCCAATACCTGGACAGGGTAAGCGAGCAGTACTTC. This chain connects TRBV4-3 to TRBJ2-7; 8 positions match TRBD1. CDR1 and CDR2 (germline): LGHNA, YSLEER. J gave up 6 bases and V 2 bases, and 9 bases lay outside the gene matches. The CDR3 is made up of 15 amino acids.

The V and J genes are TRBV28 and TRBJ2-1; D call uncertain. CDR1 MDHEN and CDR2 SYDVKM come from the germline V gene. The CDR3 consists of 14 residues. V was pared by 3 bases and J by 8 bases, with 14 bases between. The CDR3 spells CASSFVFSGDEQFF. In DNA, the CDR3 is TGTGCCAGCAGTTTTGTTTTTTCTGGAGATGAGCAGTTCTTC.

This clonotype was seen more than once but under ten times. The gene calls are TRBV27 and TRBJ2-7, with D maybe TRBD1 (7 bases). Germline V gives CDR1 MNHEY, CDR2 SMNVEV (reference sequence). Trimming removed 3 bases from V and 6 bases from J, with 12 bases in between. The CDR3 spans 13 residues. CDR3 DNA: TGTGCCAGCAGTTTCTTTCAGGGGGGCGAGCAGTACTTC. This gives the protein CASSFFQGGEQYF.

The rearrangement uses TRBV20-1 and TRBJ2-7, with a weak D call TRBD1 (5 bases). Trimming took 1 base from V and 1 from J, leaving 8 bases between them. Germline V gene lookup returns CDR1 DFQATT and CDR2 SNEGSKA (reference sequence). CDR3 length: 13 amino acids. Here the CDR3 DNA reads TGCAGTGCTAGAGTGGCAGGGTCCTACGAGCAGTACTTC. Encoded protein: CSARVAGSYEQYF.

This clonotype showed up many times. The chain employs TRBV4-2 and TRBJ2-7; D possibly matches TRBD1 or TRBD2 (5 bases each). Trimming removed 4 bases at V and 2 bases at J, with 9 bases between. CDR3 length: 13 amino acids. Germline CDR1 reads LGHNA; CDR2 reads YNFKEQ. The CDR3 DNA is TGTGCCAGCAGCCCCCTGGGGGCCTACGAGCAGTACTTC. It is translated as CASSPLGAYEQYF.

CDR3 residues: CASSLGGGQVSYEQYF. The CDR3 nucleotides read TGTGCCAGCAGCTTAGGAGGAGGCCAGGTCTCCTACGAGCAGTACTTC. The chain employs TRBV7-8 and TRBJ2-7, with D possibly being TRBD2 (5 bases). The CDR3 loop spans 16 amino acids. Germline-derived CDR1 and CDR2 are SGHVS and FQNEAQ. V lost 1 base to trimming and J lost 0 bases, with 13 bases between them.

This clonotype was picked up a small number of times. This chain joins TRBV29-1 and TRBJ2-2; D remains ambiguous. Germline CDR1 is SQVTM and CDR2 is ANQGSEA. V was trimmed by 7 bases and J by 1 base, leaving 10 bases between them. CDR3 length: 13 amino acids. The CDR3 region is CSAQTWNTGELFF. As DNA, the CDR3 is TGCAGCGCCCAAACTTGGAACACCGGGGAGCTGTTTTTT.

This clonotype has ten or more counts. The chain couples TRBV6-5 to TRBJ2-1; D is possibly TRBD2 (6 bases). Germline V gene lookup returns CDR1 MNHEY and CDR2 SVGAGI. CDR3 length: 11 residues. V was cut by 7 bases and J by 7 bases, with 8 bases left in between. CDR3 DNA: TGTGCCAGCACGGAGGGGAATGAGCAGTTCTTC. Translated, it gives CASTEGNEQFF.

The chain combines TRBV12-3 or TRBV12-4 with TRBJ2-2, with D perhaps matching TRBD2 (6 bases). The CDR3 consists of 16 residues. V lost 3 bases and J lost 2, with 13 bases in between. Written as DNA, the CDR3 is TGTGCCAGCAGTTTCGGGGGAGGAAGAAACACCGGGGAGCTGTTTTTT. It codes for CASSFGGGRNTGELFF.

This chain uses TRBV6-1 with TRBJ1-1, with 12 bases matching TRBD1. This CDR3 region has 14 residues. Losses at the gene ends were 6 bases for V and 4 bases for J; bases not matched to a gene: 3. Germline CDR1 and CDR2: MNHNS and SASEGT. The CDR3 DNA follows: TGTGCCAGCAGGGGGACAGGGGGCATCACTGAAGCTTTCTTT. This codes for CASRGTGGITEAFF.

CDR3 coding DNA: TGCAGTGCTAGGGCGGGGCAGGGGGACACAGATACGCAGTATTTT. Protein: CSARAGQGDTDTQYF. The chain joins TRBV20-1 to TRBJ2-3; perhaps TRBD1 as D (7 bases). Germline CDR1 and CDR2: DFQATT and SNEGSKA (reference sequence). The CDR3 runs 15 residues. Trimming removed 3 bases from V and 2 bases from J, with 15 bases in between.

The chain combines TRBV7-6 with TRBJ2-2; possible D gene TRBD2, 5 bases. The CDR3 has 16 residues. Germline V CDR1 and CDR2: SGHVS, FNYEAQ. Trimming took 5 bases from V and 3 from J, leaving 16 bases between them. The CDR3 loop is CASSPAPGLYTGELFF. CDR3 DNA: TGTGCCAGCAGCCCCGCACCAGGACTTTACACCGGGGAGCTGTTTTTT. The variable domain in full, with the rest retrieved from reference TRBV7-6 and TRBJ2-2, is GAGVSQSPRYKVTKRGQDVALRCDPISGHVSLYWYRQALGQGPEFLTYFNYEAQQDKSGLPNDRFSAERPEGSISTLTIQRTEQRDSAMYRCASSPAPGLYTGELFFGEGSRLTVL.

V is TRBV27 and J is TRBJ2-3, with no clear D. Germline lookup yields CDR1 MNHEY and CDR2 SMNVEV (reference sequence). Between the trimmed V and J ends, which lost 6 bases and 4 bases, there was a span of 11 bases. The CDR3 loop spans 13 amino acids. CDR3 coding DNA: TGTGCCAGCAGCCTATTCGGCGCAGATACGCAGTATTTT. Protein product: CASSLFGADTQYF.

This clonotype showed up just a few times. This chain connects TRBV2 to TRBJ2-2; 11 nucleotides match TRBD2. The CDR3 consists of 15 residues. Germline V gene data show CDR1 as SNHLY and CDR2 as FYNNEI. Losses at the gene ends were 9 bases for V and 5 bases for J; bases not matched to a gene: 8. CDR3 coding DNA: TGTGCCAGTAGCGGGAGGGTGCTTGCGACCGGGGAGCTGTTTTTT. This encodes CASSGRVLATGELFF.

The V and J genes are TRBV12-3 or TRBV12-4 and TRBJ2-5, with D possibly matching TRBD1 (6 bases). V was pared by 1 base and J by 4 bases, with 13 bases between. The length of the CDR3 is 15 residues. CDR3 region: CASSLGQASGETQYF. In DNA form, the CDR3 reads TGTGCCAGCAGTTTAGGACAGGCCAGCGGAGAGACCCAGTACTTC.

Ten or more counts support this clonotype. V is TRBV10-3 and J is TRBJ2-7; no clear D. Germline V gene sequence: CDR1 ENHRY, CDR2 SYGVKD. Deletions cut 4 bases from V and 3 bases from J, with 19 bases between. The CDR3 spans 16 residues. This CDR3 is CAISVGGVGGGYEQYF. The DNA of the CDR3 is TGTGCCATCAGTGTCGGCGGAGTGGGCGGCGGCTACGAGCAGTACTTC.

The CDR3 DNA is TGTGCCAGCAGTCTTACGAATGGTTCACCCCTCCACTTT. It codes for CASSLTNGSPLHF. The rearrangement joins TRBV27 to TRBJ1-6, with D uncertain. Trimming pared 5 bases from V and 9 bases from J, leaving 11 bases between. The CDR3 contains 13 residues. CDR1 is MNHEY, CDR2 SMNVEV, per germline (reference sequence).

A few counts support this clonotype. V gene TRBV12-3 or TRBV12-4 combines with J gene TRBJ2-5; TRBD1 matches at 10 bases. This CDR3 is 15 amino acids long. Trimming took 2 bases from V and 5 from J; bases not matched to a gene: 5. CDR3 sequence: CASSLLPDRGETQYF. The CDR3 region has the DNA TGTGCCAGCAGTTTATTACCGGACAGGGGGGAGACCCAGTACTTC.

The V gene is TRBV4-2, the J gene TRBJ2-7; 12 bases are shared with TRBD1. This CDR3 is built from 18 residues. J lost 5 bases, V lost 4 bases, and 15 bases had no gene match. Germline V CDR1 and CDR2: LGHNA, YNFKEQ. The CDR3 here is CASSLSGTGGAHWDEQYF. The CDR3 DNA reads TGTGCCAGCAGCCTCTCCGGGACAGGGGGCGCGCATTGGGACGAGCAGTACTTC.

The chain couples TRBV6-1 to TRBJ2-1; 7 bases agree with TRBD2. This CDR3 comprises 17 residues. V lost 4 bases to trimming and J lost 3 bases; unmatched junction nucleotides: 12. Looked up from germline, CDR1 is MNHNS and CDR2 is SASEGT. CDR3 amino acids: CASSGPGLLKNYNEQFF. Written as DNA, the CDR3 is TGTGCCAGCAGTGGACCGGGACTACTAAAAAACTACAATGAGCAGTTCTTC.